This TCR beta chain was documented in a study of cytomegalovirus exposure and HLA in healthy donors (dated by TCRdb to the late 2010s). Study-level background: An earlier analysis of roughly 570 of the donors reported over 250 Gb of sequence data and roughly 120 million unique TCR beta sequences obtained from some 200 million T cells. An early release covering roughly 580 HLA-typed donors comprised about 300 gigabases of sequencing data and roughly 85 million unique TCR sequences. The T cell repertoires of around 730 subjects were profiled by immunosequencing and related to cytomegalovirus serostatus. Rather than using new phenotypic data, the later analysis identified candidate immune exposures from TCR beta sequences and from how often those sequences occurred across donors. All discovery cohort repertoires had been generated on a single sequencing platform. On average, 235,054 unique TCR beta nucleotide sequences were sequenced per donor among several hundred genotyped donors of the cohort, with 15% to 20% of those sequences being non-productive. High-throughput TCR immunosequencing, statistical association of individual TCRs with disease status, and machine learning were combined to predict cytomegalovirus infection status. In a later analysis, previously published TCR beta repertoires from 666 donors were re-analyzed and high-resolution HLA genotyping was added so that TCR occurrence patterns could be studied. Donor age, sex, ethnicity and CMV serostatus were compiled together with the repertoire data. A later genetic analysis took genome-wide SNP genotypes for about 55% of the 666 donors and used that subset as a discovery cohort. To decide whether each TCR beta V gene segment behaved as functional or pseudogenic, an earlier analysis of some 570 of the donors relied on high-throughput TCR beta sequencing. Typing coverage differed by locus: A, B, C, DRB1 and DQB1 were typed in about 629-630 donors, DQA1 in about 500, DPA1 in over 600, and DPB1 in around 440. Several DR-DQ haplotypes were treated as single units for association and clustering because of strong linkage in the cohort. Along with the approximately 600-subject first cohort, a separate validation cohort of over a hundred different subjects was used. Of the 300 to 450 genotyped donors, roughly 76% were placed in the genetic ancestry cluster associated with self-reported Caucasian donors. Both class I and class II loci were covered by HLA typing, at four-digit resolution. The aim of the study was to test whether cataloging public T cell receptors could identify signatures of past pathogen exposure. Study-level results and caveats: At a false discovery rate of 0.05, a later analysis linked around 17,000 TCR beta sequences to specific HLA alleles. The authors suggested that the approach could potentially be generalized to other disease states and immunological phenotypes. According to a later analysis, most CMV-associated TCR beta chains appeared to be HLA-restricted, and the HLA associations seemed to be driven largely by CMV exposure. Assigning TCR associations to individual alleles was difficult when HLA alleles, especially DR and DQ, strongly co-occurred. This cohort had only TCR beta chains sequenced, and the lack of alpha or paired-chain data limited which features could be detected. Correlated functional status among segregating V segments might be attributable to linkage disequilibrium, but an unknown experimental factor could not be ruled out. In a later analysis, HLA-associated TCR beta chains showed more clonal expansion and lower generation probabilities than non-associated chains that were equally common. For the cohort, immune exposure information was limited to CMV serostatus. A cluster of highly shared sequence variants was judged likely to be a technical artifact of the sequencing pipeline. Presence/absence analyses assumed roughly uniform sequencing depth across donors, an assumption that may not hold. An association between a missense DCLRE1C variant and V-gene and J-gene trimming of TCR beta chains was found in a later genetic analysis and replicated in an independent cohort. In a later analysis, the rate of TCR association differed among HLA loci, with DRB1 alleles having the most associated TCRs and HLA-C alleles having the fewest. In the study, 150 to 200 TCR beta chains were listed as associated with cytomegalovirus. In an earlier analysis of around 500 of the donors, most TCR beta V segments appeared in productive rearrangements about 87% or about 30% of the time, broadly matching IMGT annotations. Because some donors lacked HLA typing at each locus, the association tests relied only on the typed subset. In a later analysis, several top co-occurrence clusters were reported to appear linked to parvovirus B19, influenza, CMV and Epstein-Barr virus. Most TCR sequences were observed very rarely across donors, whereas some public TCRs were present in many individuals. Three of the identified cytomegalovirus-associated TCR beta chains were confirmed in vitro to be specific for cytomegalovirus antigens. A further reported finding was that TCR beta sequences accurately predicted the HLA-A and HLA-B alleles for most subjects in the first cohort. Because counts were too low, roughly 16 rarely observed V segments, including chromosome 9 orphons, were excluded from the earlier analysis of around 640 of the donors. The classifier was reported to diagnose cytomegalovirus status with high specificity and sensitivity in both the original and validation cohorts. The 87-base-pair reads could not distinguish some IMGT-functional V segments, including TRBV6-2 and TRBV6-3, so those segments were excluded. Compared with the 666-donor mean, donors in an Asian-associated ancestry cluster had fewer N-insertions in productive TCRs, according to a later genetic analysis.

With regard to this clone: This receptor's antigen is unknown. No per-base quality is available; no much larger clone lies one base away.

The cohort comprised some 730 healthy bone marrow donors. Cohort members were all nominally healthy when sampled, although unrecorded immune exposures were likely present. The donor tested CMV seronegative, placing the donor among the roughly 400 seronegative members of the cohort. Every donor gave a peripheral blood sample, and the peripheral blood mononuclear cells from that sample were used for TCR beta sequencing. The Qiagen DNeasy Blood Extraction Kit was used to extract genomic DNA from the blood cell samples. Library method: the immunoSEQ multiplex PCR assay. For the multiplex PCR, a mixture combining 60 forward primers for TCR Vbeta segments and 13 reverse primers for TCR Jbeta segments was used. A multiplex PCR assay on genomic DNA amplified the CDR3 region of rearranged TCR beta genes. Amplified TCR beta libraries were sequenced as 87-base-pair reads on the Illumina HiSeq System. Regarding the original processing steps: A later analysis tallied approximately 87 million unique TCR beta chains across the 600 to 700 repertoires, and about 10 million of those chains were shared by two or more donors. Raw reads were error-corrected and collapsed into unique sequences by a nearest-neighbor algorithm in which closely related sequences were merged to remove PCR and sequencing errors. CDR3 sequences were aligned to IMGT reference sequences to assign V, D and J gene segments. For a sequence to be retained, a match of at least six nucleotides was required to both a V gene segment and a J gene segment. Rearrangements were classified as productive when the CDR3 lacked stop codons and remained in frame with V and J, and all other rearrangements were classified as non-productive. CDR3 was defined according to IMGT convention as the region running from the second conserved V-encoded cysteine to the conserved J-encoded phenylalanine. The earlier analysis of roughly 590 of the donors excluded sequences that lacked an unambiguous match to a single V gene segment. An earlier analysis of several hundred of the donors called V segments functional above 56.7% productive rearrangements and segregating when the between-donor standard deviation exceeded 5%. A statistical classification framework was built to diagnose cytomegalovirus status from the catalog of TCR beta chain sequences. In a later analysis, TCR nucleotide sequences were compared against IMGT/GENE-DB human TR gene sequences so that V and J genes could be assigned. The TCRdist pipeline was used in a later analysis to assign CDR3 sequences and most-parsimonious VDJ recombination scenarios. A later analysis defined each TCR beta chain by its CDR3 amino acid sequence plus V-gene family, and excluded reads lacking a unique V-gene family. To address suspected cross-contamination and a sequencing artifact, a later analysis removed approximately 590 highly shared, low-generation-probability nucleotide sequences. For each public chain, a later analysis derived a clonal expansion index from normalized ranks of inferred template counts within each repertoire. In a later analysis, generation probabilities were computed with a VDJ recombination model fitted to out-of-frame rearrangements, and the resulting probabilities were checked against IGoR. A later analysis scored TCR-TCR, TCR-HLA and TCR-CMV co-occurrence with hypergeometric tests, applying a repertoire-size bias correction to TCR pairs. In a later analysis, false discovery rates were estimated by permuting HLA or CMV assignments 20 times. In a later analysis, co-occurring TCRs were grouped using DBSCAN, and TCRdist sequence similarity was added for clustering within HLA-allele-positive subsets. Repertoires with fewer than 30,000 or more than 120,000 public chains were left out of co-occurrence clustering, as were a few repertoires with anomalous nucleotide sharing. Drawn from immuneACCESS, this table holds only the in-frame rearrangements with V and J called that TCRdb kept. Clones are partly lost; checked studies trace under half to an unresolved V gene and leave the rest unexplained. V, J and clone size derive from that table, while D and trimming were established from the DNA sequence. Recorded for this sample are 100,000 to 150,000 clones; roughly four fifths of them occurred a single time. The ten largest make up around 1.9% of the sample.

The CDR3, cysteine through phenylalanine, is 17 amino acids long. The kept DNA is CDR3 alone, 51 bases in frame from the first base. Sample: PBMCs. The clonotype was recovered from a woman between 50 and 59 years old in good health and CMV-seronegative. The chain is made from TRBV21-1 and TRBJ2-5; the table's D call of TRBD1 was not tested on the DNA. TRBV21-1 is a pseudogene. DNA sequence: TGTGCCAGCAGCCTAGATCCGGGACAGGGGTTTAGGGAGACCCAGTACTTC. Its coded protein is CASSLDPGQGFRETQYF.